One T cell receptor (beta chain) is described in this entry. Its target is unknown. A multiplex PCR was run with 60 Vbeta primers and 13 Jbeta primers. Assay used: immunoSEQ multiplex PCR; TCRdb lists only in-frame clones, some missing. The sample has around 150,000 clones; more than 75% are singletons. In germline, CDR1 is LNHNV, CDR2 YYDKDF (reference sequence). V dropped 1 base and J dropped 6 bases, with 9 bases sitting between them. CDR3 length: 14 residues. This specimen belongs to a study of cytomegalovirus exposure and HLA in healthy donors. Points from the study as a whole: A later analysis found common viral pathogens apparently linked to several of the most significant clusters. Investigators reported 150 to 200 TCR beta chains as tied to cytomegalovirus. Excluded were some V segments that proved indistinguishable, including TRBV6-2 and TRBV6-3.

The clonotype originates from a human donor in good health. V usage is TRBV15 and J usage is TRBJ2-2; D gene unclear. Sequences were obtained from PBMCs. Written as DNA, the CDR3 is TGTGCCACCAGCAGAGGAGTGATCCCCGGGGAGCTGTTTTTT. Translating it yields CATSRGVIPGELFF. The full variable domain, completed using reference TRBV15 and TRBJ2-2, is DAMVIQNPRYQVTQFGKPVTLSCSQTLNHNVMYWYQQKSSQAPKLLFHYYDKDFNNEADTPDNFQSRRPNTSFCFLDIRSPGLGDTAMYLCATSRGVIPGELFFGEGSRLTVL.